This is a list of T cell receptor beta chains from one sample in a study of blood T cell repertoires in COVID-19. Clones were read by immunoSEQ multiplex PCR, and TCRdb kept only the in-frame ones, dropping some. The table lists about 62,000 clones, more than 90% of them singletons. Specimen: peripheral blood. These receptors all stem from a human donor in a cohort sampled during active COVID-19. CDR3s include the opening cysteine and the closing phenylalanine or tryptophan. Each record gives: D gene, V gene, J gene, clone size, CDR3 length, CDR3 protein, CDR3 DNA. D genes are given only for firm matches. Only some rows state a clone size, as once, few, many or a class for expanded clones.

D gene: NA
V gene: TRBV28
J gene: TRBJ1-2
clone size: NA
CDR3 length: 14
CDR3 protein: CASNDMTATYGYTF
CDR3 DNA: TGTGCCAGCAACGACATGACAGCCACCTATGGCTACACCTTC

D gene: NA
V gene: TRBV7-9
J gene: TRBJ2-3
clone size: NA
CDR3 length: 15
CDR3 protein: CASSLRTESNHTQYF
CDR3 DNA: TGTGCCAGCAGCTTAAGGACAGAGAGTAACCATACGCAGTATTTT

D gene: NA
V gene: TRBV18
J gene: TRBJ1-5
clone size: NA
CDR3 length: 14
CDR3 protein: CASSGGQSAQPQHF
CDR3 DNA: TGTGCCAGCTCGGGTGGACAGAGTGCGCAGCCCCAGCATTTT

D gene: TRBD2
V gene: TRBV2
J gene: TRBJ2-3
clone size: once
CDR3 length: 15
CDR3 protein: CASRYIAGNTDTQYF
CDR3 DNA: TGTGCCAGCAGATATATAGCGGGAAACACAGATACGCAGTATTTT

D gene: NA
V gene: TRBV28
J gene: TRBJ1-2
clone size: NA
CDR3 length: 12
CDR3 protein: CASSFLAGGYTF
CDR3 DNA: TGTGCCAGCAGTTTTTTGGCGGGTGGCTACACCTTC

D gene: NA
V gene: TRBV19
J gene: TRBJ2-1
clone size: NA
CDR3 length: 14
CDR3 protein: CASSIQNLFGEQFF
CDR3 DNA: TGTGCCAGTAGTATTCAGAATTTATTTGGTGAGCAGTTCTTC

D gene: TRBD1
V gene: TRBV5-1
J gene: TRBJ2-7
clone size: NA
CDR3 length: 15
CDR3 protein: CASSPRQGTSYEQYF
CDR3 DNA: TGCGCCAGCAGCCCCAGACAGGGGACTTCCTACGAGCAGTACTTC

D gene: NA
V gene: TRBV4-3
J gene: TRBJ1-4
clone size: NA
CDR3 length: 16
CDR3 protein: CASSQDYGFTSEKLFF
CDR3 DNA: TGCGCCAGCAGCCAAGATTACGGTTTCACTAGTGAAAAACTGTTTTTT

D gene: NA
V gene: TRBV7-2
J gene: TRBJ1-2
clone size: NA
CDR3 length: 14
CDR3 protein: CASSPAFRADGYTF
CDR3 DNA: TGTGCCAGCAGCCCAGCCTTCAGGGCGGATGGCTACACCTTC

D gene: TRBD1
V gene: TRBV5-1
J gene: TRBJ2-7
clone size: NA
CDR3 length: 14
CDR3 protein: CASSSGTGRYEQYF
CDR3 DNA: TGCGCCAGCAGTTCCGGGACAGGGAGGTACGAGCAGTACTTC

D gene: NA
V gene: TRBV5-6
J gene: TRBJ2-7
clone size: NA
CDR3 length: 14
CDR3 protein: CASSLGAGRYEQYF
CDR3 DNA: TGTGCCAGCAGCTTGGGTGCAGGCAGATACGAGCAGTACTTC

D gene: TRBD2
V gene: TRBV5-1
J gene: TRBJ2-1
clone size: NA
CDR3 length: 15
CDR3 protein: CASSGRLARGNEQFF
CDR3 DNA: TGCGCCAGCAGCGGAAGACTAGCGAGGGGCAATGAGCAGTTCTTC

D gene: NA
V gene: TRBV10-3
J gene: TRBJ1-1
clone size: NA
CDR3 length: 15
CDR3 protein: CAISSGVARNTEAFF
CDR3 DNA: TGTGCCATCAGCTCAGGGGTAGCCCGGAACACTGAAGCTTTCTTT

D gene: TRBD1
V gene: TRBV18
J gene: TRBJ2-2
clone size: NA
CDR3 length: 14
CDR3 protein: CASSQGADTGELFF
CDR3 DNA: TGTGCCAGCTCACAGGGGGCTGACACCGGGGAGCTGTTTTTT

D gene: NA
V gene: TRBV4-3
J gene: TRBJ2-6
clone size: NA
CDR3 length: 16
CDR3 protein: CASSQDPVSGANVLTF
CDR3 DNA: TGCGCCAGCAGCCAAGACCCTGTATCTGGGGCCAACGTCCTGACTTTC

D gene: NA
V gene: TRBV5-1
J gene: TRBJ2-7
clone size: NA
CDR3 length: 15
CDR3 protein: CASSSARDSIDEQYF
CDR3 DNA: TGCGCCAGCAGCTCGGCCCGGGACTCGATCGACGAGCAGTACTTC

D gene: NA
V gene: TRBV4-3
J gene: TRBJ2-2
clone size: NA
CDR3 length: 17
CDR3 protein: CASSQEATGVGTGELFF
CDR3 DNA: TGCGCCAGCAGCCAAGAAGCGACGGGAGTGGGCACCGGGGAGCTGTTTTTT

D gene: TRBD1
V gene: TRBV4-1
J gene: TRBJ2-3
clone size: NA
CDR3 length: 15
CDR3 protein: CASSQRTGDTDTQYF
CDR3 DNA: TGCGCCAGCAGCCAGAGGACAGGCGACACAGATACGCAGTATTTT

D gene: TRBD2
V gene: TRBV18
J gene: TRBJ2-3
clone size: NA
CDR3 length: 16
CDR3 protein: CASSPQTSGLSDTQYF
CDR3 DNA: TGTGCCAGCTCACCACAAACTAGCGGTTTATCAGATACGCAGTATTTT

D gene: NA
V gene: TRBV7-9
J gene: TRBJ2-7
clone size: once
CDR3 length: 14
CDR3 protein: CASSGMEETYEQYF
CDR3 DNA: TGTGCCAGCAGCGGAATGGAGGAAACCTACGAGCAGTACTTC

D gene: NA
V gene: TRBV5-1
J gene: TRBJ1-4
clone size: NA
CDR3 length: 15
CDR3 protein: CASRGLQATNEKLFF
CDR3 DNA: TGCGCCAGCAGAGGTCTTCAGGCAACTAATGAAAAACTGTTTTTT

D gene: NA
V gene: TRBV19
J gene: TRBJ1-1
clone size: once
CDR3 length: 17
CDR3 protein: CASSIFGGGGRNTEAFF
CDR3 DNA: TGTGCCAGTAGTATATTTGGAGGGGGGGGTCGGAACACTGAAGCTTTCTTT

D gene: NA
V gene: TRBV28
J gene: TRBJ1-2
clone size: NA
CDR3 length: 15
CDR3 protein: CASSTPRYPNYGYTF
CDR3 DNA: TGTGCCAGCAGTACCCCCCGCTACCCTAACTATGGCTACACCTTC

D gene: NA
V gene: TRBV4-3
J gene: TRBJ1-2
clone size: NA
CDR3 length: 14
CDR3 protein: CASSQESRNYGYTF
CDR3 DNA: TGCGCCAGCAGCCAAGAGTCCCGGAACTATGGCTACACCTTC

D gene: NA
V gene: TRBV7-2
J gene: TRBJ2-2
clone size: NA
CDR3 length: 15
CDR3 protein: CASSPSLAFTGELFF
CDR3 DNA: TGTGCCAGCAGCCCTTCCCTAGCGTTCACCGGGGAGCTGTTTTTT

D gene: TRBD1
V gene: TRBV9
J gene: TRBJ1-1
clone size: NA
CDR3 length: 15
CDR3 protein: CASIRNRGPDTEAFF
CDR3 DNA: TGTGCCAGCATCAGAAACAGGGGGCCCGACACTGAAGCTTTCTTT